Here is one T cell receptor beta chain with its context. There is no known antigen for this receptor. Per-base quality was not reported, and no clone a single base away is much larger than it. This sample is drawn from a study of T cell responses to AZD1222 COVID-19 vaccine (dated by TCRdb to about 2021). General notes on the study: AZD1222 recipients given second doses at about 4 weeks or at about 12 weeks were pooled, since spike-specific TCR depth and breadth were not found to differ between the two schedules. A total of approximately 240 trial participants underwent TCR sequencing, of whom 200 to 220 received two doses of AZD1222 and about 25 received two doses of the MenACWY control vaccine. Trial participants were enrolled into age subgroups of 18-55, 56-69 and 70-plus years, which contained around 140, 26 and 57 TCR-sequenced participants, respectively. Paper-wide results and their limitations: Participants were mostly white British, with more females than males. The authors suggested clonal diversity may have been underestimated. After two AZD1222 doses, spike-specific TCR breadth and depth were significantly higher than at day 0 and than in MenACWY recipients. Only five or six AZD1222 recipients were SARS-CoV-2 seropositive at baseline, limiting conclusions about previously exposed vaccinees. In the small 56-69-year group, the increase in depth fell short of significance, most likely because of low power. Because no day 14 peak-response samples were available, repertoires were characterized only after the peak T cell response. Reportedly, almost half of the unique spike-specific TCRs recognized epitopes lying outside the regions that are mutated in the B.1.351 and B.1.1.7 variants. The whole spike protein was spanned by vaccine-associated CD4 TCRs, and dominant responses were seen in regions 160-218 and 743-854.

The CDR3 regions of human TCRbeta chains were analyzed by immunosequencing. The original methods were these. Repertoire TCRs were matched against a reference library of SARS-CoV-2-specific TCRs generated with the MIRA antigen-specificity platform. Breadth was defined as the fraction of unique TCRs that were SARS-CoV-2-associated. Depth was defined as the fraction of total T cells that were SARS-CoV-2-associated. Using the MIRA data, every spike-specific TCR was mapped to the spike region that the TCR reacted to and assigned to either a CD4 or a CD8 class. Log10-transformed breadth and depth values were compared by one-way ANOVA with Sidak's multiple comparisons tests. Imported from immuneACCESS, the table was reduced by TCRdb to in-frame sequences with V and J called. These copies leave out some clones; in studies compared against another copy, an unresolved V gene accounts for under half, and the cause of the remainder is not known. For V, J and clone size, that table is used; D and trimming come from the DNA. The sample records 120,000 or so clones, around 90% of which are singletons. Together, the top ten hold approximately 7% of the sample.

The time point label, as the study defines it: baseline before first vaccination. Samples from vaccinated people were obtained from the UK trials COV001 and COV002, which included a single-blind randomized controlled phase 2/3 trial of AZD1222 (ChAdOx1 nCoV-19) in healthy adults. For TCRbeta chain sequencing, PBMC samples were collected from trial participants at day 0 and at day 28 after the second dose. The sample here was peripheral blood, taken on day 0 of AZD1222 vaccination. The sequence came from an adult in good health.

In nucleotides, the sequence is TGTGCCAGCAGCTTAGGTCCAGCCCCCTCCGAGCAGTACTTC. This translates into CASSLGPAPSEQYF. The chain is assembled from TRBV7-8 and TRBJ2-7, with no confidently assigned D gene. V gives up 1 base and J gives up 6 bases, and the segment between their germline ends measures 13 bases. Reading the germline V gene gives CDR1 SGHVS and CDR2 FQNEAQ. The cysteine opens and the phenylalanine closes a CDR3 of 14 amino acids. Kept here is only the CDR3 DNA, which spans 42 bases and is read in frame from base 1.